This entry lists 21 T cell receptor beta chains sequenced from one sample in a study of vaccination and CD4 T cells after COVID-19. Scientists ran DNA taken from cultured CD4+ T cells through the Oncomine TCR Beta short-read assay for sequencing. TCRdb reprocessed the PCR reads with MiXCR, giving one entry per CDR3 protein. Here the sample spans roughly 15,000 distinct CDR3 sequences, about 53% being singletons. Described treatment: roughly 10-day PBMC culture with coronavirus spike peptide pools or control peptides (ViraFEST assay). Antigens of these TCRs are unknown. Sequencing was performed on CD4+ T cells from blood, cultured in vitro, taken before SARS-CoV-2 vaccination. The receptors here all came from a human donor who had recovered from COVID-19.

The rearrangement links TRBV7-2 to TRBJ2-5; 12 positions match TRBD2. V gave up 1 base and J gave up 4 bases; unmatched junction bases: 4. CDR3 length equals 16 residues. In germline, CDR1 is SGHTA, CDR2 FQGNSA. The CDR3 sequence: CASSLDGGLAGETQYF. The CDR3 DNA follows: TGTGCCAGCAGCTTAGACGGGGGACTAGCGGGAGAGACCCAGTACTTC.

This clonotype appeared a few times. The CDR3 is CATRRNSGASPYEQYF. CDR3 coding DNA: TGTGCCACACGACGAAATAGCGGGGCCTCCCCCTACGAGCAGTACTTC. The V and J genes are TRBV19 and TRBJ2-7, with 8 bases fitting TRBD2. J was trimmed by 2 bases and V by 10 bases; bases with no gene match: 16. The CDR3 has 16 amino acids. Germline values: CDR1 LNHDA, CDR2 SQIVND (reference sequence). Full variable domain (missing parts from reference TRBV19 and TRBJ2-7): DGGITQSPKYLFRKEGQNVTLSCEQNLNHDAMYWYRQDPGQGLRLIYYSQIVNDFQKGDIAEGYSVSREKKESFPLTVTSAQKNPTAFYLCATRRNSGASPYEQYFGPGTRLTVT.

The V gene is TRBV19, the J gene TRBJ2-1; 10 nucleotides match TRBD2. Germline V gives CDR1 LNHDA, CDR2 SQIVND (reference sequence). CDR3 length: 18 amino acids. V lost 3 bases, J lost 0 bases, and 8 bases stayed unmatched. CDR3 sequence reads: CASSIFPSGGSSYNEQFF. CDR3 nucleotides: TGTGCCAGTAGTATCTTCCCTAGCGGGGGAAGCTCCTACAATGAGCAGTTCTTC.

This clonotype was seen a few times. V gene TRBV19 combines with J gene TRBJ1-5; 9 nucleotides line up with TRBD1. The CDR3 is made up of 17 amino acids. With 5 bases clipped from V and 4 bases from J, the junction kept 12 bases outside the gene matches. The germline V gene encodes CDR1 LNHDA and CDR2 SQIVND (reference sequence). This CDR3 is CASSDTGGRNGNQPQHF. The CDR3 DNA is TGTGCCAGTAGTGATACAGGGGGCCGGAATGGTAATCAGCCCCAGCATTTT.

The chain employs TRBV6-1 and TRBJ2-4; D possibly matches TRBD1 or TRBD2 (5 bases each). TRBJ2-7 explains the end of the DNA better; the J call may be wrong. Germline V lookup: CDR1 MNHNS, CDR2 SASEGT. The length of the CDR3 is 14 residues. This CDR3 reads CASSFRRGAGEQYF. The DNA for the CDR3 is TGTGCCAGCAGCTTTAGGCGAGGGGCGGGCGAGCAGTACTTC.

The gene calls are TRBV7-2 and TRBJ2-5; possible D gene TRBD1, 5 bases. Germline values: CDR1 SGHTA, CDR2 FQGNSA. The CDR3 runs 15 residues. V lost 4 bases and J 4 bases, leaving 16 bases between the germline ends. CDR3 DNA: TGTGCCAGCAGCTGGATAGGGCAGGGTGGAGAGACCCAGTACTTC. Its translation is CASSWIGQGGETQYF.

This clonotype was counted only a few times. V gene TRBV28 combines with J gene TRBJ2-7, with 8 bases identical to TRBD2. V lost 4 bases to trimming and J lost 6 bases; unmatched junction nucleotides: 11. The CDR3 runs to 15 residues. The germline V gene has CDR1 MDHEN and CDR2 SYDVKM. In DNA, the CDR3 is TGTGCCAGCAGTTCGAGACTAGCGAGTGGGCTCGAGCAGTACTTC. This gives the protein CASSSRLASGLEQYF.

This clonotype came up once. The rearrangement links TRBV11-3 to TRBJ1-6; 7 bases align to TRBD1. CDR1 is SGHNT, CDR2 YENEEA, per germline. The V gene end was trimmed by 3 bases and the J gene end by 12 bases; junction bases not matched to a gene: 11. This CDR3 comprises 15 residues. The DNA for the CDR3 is TGTGCCAGCAGCTTTCGGGGGACAGAAACCAAACCCCTCCACTTT. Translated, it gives CASSFRGTETKPLHF.

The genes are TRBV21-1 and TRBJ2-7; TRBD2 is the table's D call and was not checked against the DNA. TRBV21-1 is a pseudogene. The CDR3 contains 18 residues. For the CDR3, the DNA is TGTGCCAGCAGCACGAAACGTTCTCGGGGGAGGGCCCTCTACGAGCAGTACTTC. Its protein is CASSTKRSRGRALYEQYF.

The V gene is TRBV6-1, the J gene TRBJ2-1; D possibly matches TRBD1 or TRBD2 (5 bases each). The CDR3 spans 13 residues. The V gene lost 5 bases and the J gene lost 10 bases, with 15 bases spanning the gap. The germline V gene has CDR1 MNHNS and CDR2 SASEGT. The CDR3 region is CASSPTGTLEQFF. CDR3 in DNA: TGTGCCAGCAGTCCGACCGGGACGTTGGAGCAGTTCTTC.

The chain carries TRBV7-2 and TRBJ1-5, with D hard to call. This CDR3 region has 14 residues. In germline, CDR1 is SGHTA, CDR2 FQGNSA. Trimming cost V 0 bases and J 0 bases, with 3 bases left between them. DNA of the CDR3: TGTGCCAGCAGCTTAGCTCCTAGCAATCAGCCCCAGCATTTT. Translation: CASSLAPSNQPQHF. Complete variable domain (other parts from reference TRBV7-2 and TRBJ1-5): GAGVSQSPSNKVTEKGKDVELRCDPISGHTALYWYRQSLGQGLEFLIYFQGNSAPDKSGLPSDRFSAERTGGSVSTLTIQRTQQEDSAVYLCASSLAPSNQPQHFGDGTRLSIL.

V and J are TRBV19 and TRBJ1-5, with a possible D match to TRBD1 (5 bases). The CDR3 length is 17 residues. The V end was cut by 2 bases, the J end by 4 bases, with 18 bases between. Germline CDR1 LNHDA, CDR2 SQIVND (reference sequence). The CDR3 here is CASSITTARTSNQPQHF. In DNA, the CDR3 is TGTGCCAGTAGTATAACGACAGCTCGTACATCTAATCAGCCCCAGCATTTT.

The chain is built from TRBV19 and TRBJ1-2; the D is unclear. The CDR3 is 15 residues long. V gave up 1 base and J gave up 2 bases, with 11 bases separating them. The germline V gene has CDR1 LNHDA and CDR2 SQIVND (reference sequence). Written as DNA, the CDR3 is TGTGCCAGTAGTATAGTCGGCACGACGAACTATGGCTACACCTTC. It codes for CASSIVGTTNYGYTF.

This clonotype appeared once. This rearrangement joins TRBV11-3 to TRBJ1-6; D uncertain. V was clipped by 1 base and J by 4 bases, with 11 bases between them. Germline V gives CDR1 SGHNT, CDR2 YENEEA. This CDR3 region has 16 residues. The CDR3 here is CASSLGAASYNSPLHF. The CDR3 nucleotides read TGTGCCAGCAGCTTAGGGGCAGCAAGTTATAATTCACCCCTCCACTTT.

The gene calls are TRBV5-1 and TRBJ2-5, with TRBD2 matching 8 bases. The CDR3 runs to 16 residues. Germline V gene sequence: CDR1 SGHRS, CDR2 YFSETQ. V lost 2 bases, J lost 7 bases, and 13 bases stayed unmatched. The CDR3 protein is CASSFVSGIQLGTQYF. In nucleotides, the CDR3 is TGCGCCAGCAGCTTCGTTAGCGGGATTCAACTTGGGACCCAGTACTTC.

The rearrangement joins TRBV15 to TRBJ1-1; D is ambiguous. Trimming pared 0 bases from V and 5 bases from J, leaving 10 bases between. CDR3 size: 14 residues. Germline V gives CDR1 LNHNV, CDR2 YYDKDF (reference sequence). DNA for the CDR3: TGTGCCACCAGCAGAGATTCGGCGGGAACTGAAGCTTTCTTT. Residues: CATSRDSAGTEAFF.

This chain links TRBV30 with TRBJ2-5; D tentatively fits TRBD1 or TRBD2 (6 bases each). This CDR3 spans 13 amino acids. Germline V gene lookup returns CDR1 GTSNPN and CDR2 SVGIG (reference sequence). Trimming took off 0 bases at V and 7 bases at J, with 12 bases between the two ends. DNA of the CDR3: TGTGCCTGGAGTGTACAAGGGGGGAGGACCCAGTACTTC. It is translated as CAWSVQGGRTQYF. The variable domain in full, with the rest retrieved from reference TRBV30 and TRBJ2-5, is SQTIHQWPATLVQPVGSPLSLECTVEGTSNPNLYWYRQAAGRGLQLLFYSVGIGQISSEVPQNLSASRPQDRQFILSSKKLLLSDSGFYLCAWSVQGGRTQYFGPGTRLLVL.

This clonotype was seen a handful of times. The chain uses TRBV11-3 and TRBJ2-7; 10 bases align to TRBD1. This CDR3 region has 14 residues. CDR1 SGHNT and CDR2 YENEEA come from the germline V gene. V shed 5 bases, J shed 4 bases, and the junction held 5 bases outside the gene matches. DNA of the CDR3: TGTGCCAGCAGCCCCCGGACAGGGGGGTACGAGCAGTACTTC. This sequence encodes CASSPRTGGYEQYF.

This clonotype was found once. The CDR3 DNA reads TGTGCCAGCAGCCTCGGAGGGAACGGGATCTATGGCTACACCTTC. Its translation is CASSLGGNGIYGYTF. This chain links TRBV27 with TRBJ1-2; the D is unclear. This CDR3 region has 15 residues. The V and J ends lost 6 bases and 4 bases respectively, with 18 bases between them. Germline V gives CDR1 MNHEY, CDR2 SMNVEV (reference sequence).

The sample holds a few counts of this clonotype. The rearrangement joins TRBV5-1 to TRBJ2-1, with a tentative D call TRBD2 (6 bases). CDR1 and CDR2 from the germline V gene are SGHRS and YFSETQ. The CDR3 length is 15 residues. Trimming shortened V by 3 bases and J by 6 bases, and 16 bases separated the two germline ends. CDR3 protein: CASSWIGGGTNEQFF. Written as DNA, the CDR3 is TGCGCCAGCAGCTGGATTGGGGGAGGCACCAATGAGCAGTTCTTC.

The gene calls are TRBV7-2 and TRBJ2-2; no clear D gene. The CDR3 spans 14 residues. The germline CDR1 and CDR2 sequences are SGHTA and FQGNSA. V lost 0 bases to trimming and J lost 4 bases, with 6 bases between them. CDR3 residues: CASSLAPCTGELFF. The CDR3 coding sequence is TGTGCCAGCAGCTTAGCTCCTTGCACCGGGGAGCTGTTTTTT.